Presented here are 21 T cell receptor beta chains from one specimen sequenced in a study of blood T cells in healthy people across ages. Through a sample-barcoded 5' primer and a J-beta primer mix, a second PCR was run for roughly 7 to 12 cycles. Each CDR3 protein is one row after TCRdb ran MiXCR on the 5' RACE reads. This sample carries 600,000 or so distinct CDR3 sequences, under 30% of them seen once, and the ten largest clones take around 14%. Sequenced input: blood. The receptors here all came from a woman older than 75 in good health.

This clonotype appeared many times. This chain uses TRBV20-1 with TRBJ2-7; D not resolved. The CDR3 is made up of 12 amino acids. Looked up from germline, CDR1 is DFQATT and CDR2 is SNEGSKA (reference sequence). V gave up 5 bases and J gave up 0 bases, with 8 bases separating them. The DNA of the CDR3 is TGCAGTGCTTCTAAGGGCTCCTACGAGCAGTACTTC. Amino acid sequence: CSASKGSYEQYF.

This clonotype was seen ten or more times. The J gene is TRBJ2-7, the V gene TRBV15, with 8 bases aligning to TRBD2. Per the germline V gene, CDR1 is LNHNV and CDR2 is YYDKDF (reference sequence). Germline trimming cut 1 base from V and 0 bases from J; bases unmatched to any gene: 8. The CDR3 runs 17 residues. CDR3 amino acids: CATSRVAGGSSSYEQYF. DNA for the CDR3: TGTGCCACCAGCAGAGTGGCGGGGGGCTCCAGCTCCTACGAGCAGTACTTC.

In this sample, this clonotype turned up many times. The rearrangement uses TRBV12-3 or TRBV12-4 and TRBJ2-5; 10 positions agree with TRBD1. The CDR3 covers 14 residues. V dropped 10 bases and J dropped 5; count of bases not matched to a gene: 10. The DNA for the CDR3 is TGTGCCACCGCCGACAGGGGGCTTAGGGAGACCCAGTACTTC. Translating it yields CATADRGLRETQYF.

The V call is TRBV3-1, the J call TRBJ1-2; 10 nucleotides match TRBD1. J gave up 8 bases and V 2 bases, and 5 bases lay outside the gene matches. Germline CDR1 LGHDT, CDR2 YNNKEL (reference sequence). There are 14 residues in the CDR3. CDR3 DNA sequence: TGTGCCAGCAGCCAAATTGACAGGGGGCAAGGCTACACCTTC. Its translation is CASSQIDRGQGYTF.

This clonotype was seen repeatedly, ten times or more. The V call is TRBV27, the J call TRBJ2-3; 7 nucleotides agree with TRBD1. This CDR3 is 17 amino acids long. Germline V gene sequence: CDR1 MNHEY, CDR2 SMNVEV (reference sequence). Germline trimming cut 3 bases from V and 2 bases from J; bases unmatched to any gene: 11. In DNA, the CDR3 is TGTGCCAGCAGTTTCGGCCCCAGACAGGGACCCACAGATACGCAGTATTTT. Its protein product is CASSFGPRQGPTDTQYF.

A note on this clonotype: An end of the junction does not agree with germline; a read error may underlie this. V and J are TRBV5-1 and TRBJ2-2; the match to TRBD1 covers 7 bases. The CDR3 consists of 13 residues. Germline V CDR1 and CDR2: SGHRS, YFSETQ. The CDR3 region has the DNA TGCGCCAGCCAGACAGGGTTCACCGGGGAGCCGTTTTTT. The encoded protein is CASQTGFTGEPFF.

Note on this clonotype: This sequence may be a read error, since a much larger clone differs from it by one base. V and J are TRBV5-1 and TRBJ1-1; 7 nucleotides agree with TRBD1. The CDR3 covers 13 residues. Germline V gene data show CDR1 as SGHRS and CDR2 as YFSETQ. CDR3 in DNA: TGCGCCAGCAGCCGGGGACAGAAGACTGGAGCTTTCTTT. It specifies CASSRGQKTGAFF.

Many counts were recorded for this clonotype. The V call is TRBV15, the J call TRBJ1-2; D perhaps matches TRBD1 (5 bases). CDR1 is LNHNV, CDR2 YYDKDF, per germline (reference sequence). The CDR3 runs 14 residues. Trimming cost V 5 bases and J 6 bases, with 16 bases left between them. CDR3 bases: TGTGCCACCAGCGGCAGTGGGGGGGGGAATGGCTACACCTTC. Amino acids: CATSGSGGGNGYTF. The full variable domain, in which reference TRBV15 and TRBJ1-2 provide the parts outside the CDR3, is DAMVIQNPRYQVTQFGKPVTLSCSQTLNHNVMYWYQQKSSQAPKLLFHYYDKDFNNEADTPDNFQSRRPNTSFCFLDIRSPGLGDTAMYLCATSGSGGGNGYTFGSGTRLTVV.

This clonotype occurred many times. The gene calls are TRBV5-1 and TRBJ2-3; D is undetermined. The germline CDR1 and CDR2 sequences are SGHRS and YFSETQ. The CDR3 loop spans 15 amino acids. V was shortened by 0 bases and J by 2 bases, with 10 bases between the two germline ends. CDR3 residues: CASSLEDVNTDTQYF. CDR3 DNA sequence: TGCGCCAGCAGCTTGGAAGACGTGAACACAGATACGCAGTATTTT.

The chain is built from TRBV7-2 and TRBJ1-2; maybe TRBD1 (6 bases). Deletions cut 5 bases from V and 2 bases from J, with 15 bases between. This CDR3 is built from 15 residues. The germline gives CDR1 SGHTA, CDR2 FQGNSA. CDR3 DNA: TGTGCCAGCAGCCCTTACAATACAGGGAACTATGGCTACACCTTC. This gives the protein CASSPYNTGNYGYTF.

This clonotype was seen at least ten times. This chain's CDR3 is CASSSGLAVLETQYF. The CDR3 DNA reads as TGTGCCAGCAGTTCCGGACTAGCGGTTCTAGAGACCCAGTACTTC. The chain recombines TRBV27 with TRBJ2-5; 10 nucleotides agree with TRBD2. The CDR3 length is 15 residues. Germline values: CDR1 MNHEY, CDR2 SMNVEV (reference sequence). Trimming took 4 bases from V and 4 from J; bases not matched to a gene: 6.

This clonotype was detected many times. This chain uses TRBV28 with TRBJ2-7; either TRBD1 or TRBD2 may supply D (5 bases each). The germline V gene has CDR1 MDHEN and CDR2 SYDVKM. V was pared by 5 bases and J by 2 bases, with 13 bases between. This CDR3 comprises 14 residues. This CDR3 reads CASSPGRTPYEQYF. Written as DNA, the CDR3 is TGTGCCAGCAGTCCGGGGCGGACCCCCTACGAGCAGTACTTC.

V is TRBV20-1 and J is TRBJ1-2; 9 positions agree with TRBD1. The CDR3 has 18 amino acids. Per the germline V gene, CDR1 is DFQATT and CDR2 is SNEGSKA (reference sequence). With 6 bases clipped from V and 0 bases from J, the junction kept 17 bases outside the gene matches. In DNA form, the CDR3 reads TGCAGTGCAGCGGCCGGACAGGGGTTAGCGGGTACTAACTATGGCTACACCTTC. Translation gives CSAAAGQGLAGTNYGYTF.

This clonotype occurred many times. The chain links TRBV5-1 to TRBJ2-7, with D hard to call. The V gene lost 4 bases and the J gene lost 5 bases, with 10 bases spanning the gap. This CDR3 is 12 amino acids long. From germline, CDR1 is SGHRS and CDR2 YFSETQ. CDR3: CASSVPSNEQYF. CDR3 DNA sequence: TGCGCCAGCAGCGTGCCTTCTAACGAGCAGTACTTC. Looking up the rest from reference TRBV5-1 and TRBJ2-7 gives the full variable domain: KAGVTQTPRYLIKTRGQQVTLSCSPISGHRSVSWYQQTPGQGLQFLFEYFSETQRNKGNFPGRFSGRQFSNSRSEMNVSTLELGDSALYLCASSVPSNEQYFGPGTRLTVT.

At least ten counts were recorded for this clonotype. This chain joins TRBV5-6 and TRBJ1-2, with TRBD1 as a possible D gene (5 bases). The V and J ends lost 2 bases and 2 bases respectively, with 13 bases between them. Germline-derived CDR1 and CDR2 are SGHDT and YYEEEE. The CDR3 has 15 amino acids. The CDR3 sequence is CASSFGDSRNYGYTF. The CDR3 nucleotides read TGTGCCAGCAGCTTCGGGGACTCTCGGAACTATGGCTACACCTTC.

This clonotype showed up just once. The chain couples TRBV27 to TRBJ1-1; TRBD1 agrees at 8 bases. From germline, CDR1 is MNHEY and CDR2 SMNVEV (reference sequence). Losses at the gene ends were 10 bases for V and 5 bases for J; bases not matched to a gene: 9. The CDR3 is 13 residues long. DNA of the CDR3: TGTGCCACCCGGACAGGGAGGATGACTGAAGCTTTCTTT. Translated, it gives CATRTGRMTEAFF.

This clonotype has just a few counts. The chain couples TRBV20-1 to TRBJ2-4; a possible D gene is TRBD1 (6 bases). The J call may not be correct, given that the DNA end is closer to TRBJ2-7. This CDR3 has 12 amino acids. Looked up from germline, CDR1 is DFQATT and CDR2 is SNEGSKA (reference sequence). This CDR3 reads CSACTGWDEQYF. In DNA, the CDR3 is TGCAGTGCTTGTACAGGGTGGGACGAGCAGTACTTC.

This clonotype came up a few times. J is TRBJ2-7 and V is TRBV18, with a weak D call TRBD1 (5 bases). Looked up from germline, CDR1 is KGHSH and CDR2 is LQKENI. The CDR3 has 12 residues. The V and J ends lost 1 base and 6 bases respectively, with 7 bases between them. CDR3 in amino acids: CASSPQGVEQYF. The CDR3 region has the DNA TGTGCCAGCTCACCACAAGGGGTCGAGCAGTACTTC. The full variable domain, in which reference TRBV18 and TRBJ2-7 provide the parts outside the CDR3, is NAGVMQNPRHLVRRRGQEARLRCSPMKGHSHVYWYRQLPEEGLKFMVYLQKENIIDESGMPKERFSAEFPKEGPSILRIQQVVRGDSAAYFCASSPQGVEQYFGPGTRLTVT.

This clonotype showed up just a few times. The CDR3 sequence: CASSLHDRGAYNEQFF. CDR3 bases: TGTGCCAGCAGCTTACACGACAGGGGGGCATACAATGAGCAGTTCTTC. V gene TRBV7-9 combines with J gene TRBJ2-1; the match to TRBD1 covers 9 bases. J gave up 4 bases and V 2 bases, and 6 bases lay outside the gene matches. There are 16 residues in the CDR3. Germline V gives CDR1 SEHNR, CDR2 FQNEAQ (reference sequence). Filled out from reference TRBV7-9 and TRBJ2-1, the complete variable domain reads DTGVSQNPRHKITKRGQNVTFRCDPISEHNRLYWYRQTLGQGPEFLTYFQNEAQLEKSRLLSDRFSAERPKGSFSTLEIQRTEQGDSAMYLCASSLHDRGAYNEQFFGPGTRLTVL.

In its sample, this clonotype was seen many times. The CDR3 DNA sequence: TGTGCCAGCAGTCACGGGACTTTCAATGAGCAGTTCTTC. As protein: CASSHGTFNEQFF. This sequence joins TRBV6-2 or TRBV6-3 and TRBJ2-1; D possibly corresponds to TRBD2 (6 bases). The CDR3 has 13 residues. V lost 5 bases and J lost 6, with 11 bases in between. The germline gives CDR1 MNHEY, CDR2 SVGEGT.

This clonotype was detected ten times or more. This chain uses TRBV2 with TRBJ2-1; possibly TRBD1 for D (6 bases). This CDR3 contains 12 residues. V was cut by 5 bases and J by 9 bases, with 11 bases left in between. Germline CDR1 and CDR2: SNHLY and FYNNEI. Here the CDR3 DNA reads TGTGCCAGCAGTTTAGGACAGACTGAGCAGTTCTTC. Its protein is CASSLGQTEQFF.